The 6 T cell receptor beta chains listed next were all sequenced from one sample in a study of blood T cell repertoires in COVID-19. The table came from immunoSEQ multiplex PCR; TCRdb's copy has only in-frame clones and leaves some out. The top ten hold less than 1.2% of the sample, which has hundreds of thousands of clones, 75% to 90% seen once. Specimen: PBMCs or T cells enriched from blood (not recorded which). The source is a young man who had recovered from COVID-19.

The chain has TRBV27 and TRBJ2-2, with 9 bases that match TRBD1. Trimming took 5 bases from V and 3 from J; bases not matched to a gene: 7. The V gene's germline CDR1 is MNHEY and CDR2 SMNVEV (reference sequence). The length of the CDR3 is 16 residues. CDR3 in amino acids: CASSQTRTGDTGELFF. In DNA form, the CDR3 reads TGTGCCAGCAGTCAGACCCGGACAGGGGACACCGGGGAGCTGTTTTTT.

This clone was seen once. DNA of the CDR3: TGTGCCAGCAGCGCCTGGACTTCTGGGGCCAACGTCCTGACTTTC. Translating gives CASSAWTSGANVLTF. This sequence joins TRBV9 and TRBJ2-6; a possible D gene is TRBD2 (5 bases). V was cut by 3 bases and J by 1 base, with 8 bases left in between. This CDR3 spans 15 amino acids. Germline lookup yields CDR1 SGDLS and CDR2 YYNGEE.

This chain uses TRBV4-2 with TRBJ1-5; the D gene is possibly TRBD1 (6 bases). The CDR3 consists of 16 residues. CDR1 and CDR2 (germline): LGHNA, YNFKEQ. V lost 0 bases to trimming and J lost 3 bases, with 12 bases between them. CDR3 loop: CASSQDRGDNNQPQHF. Here the CDR3 DNA reads TGTGCCAGCAGCCAAGATCGAGGGGACAACAATCAGCCCCAGCATTTT.

The chain employs TRBV4-2 and TRBJ1-2; 7 bases line up with TRBD1. CDR1 and CDR2 from the germline V gene are LGHNA and YNFKEQ. The CDR3 consists of 18 residues. After removal of 0 bases from V and 8 bases from J, the junction contained 18 bases not matched to a gene. This CDR3 is CASSQDGQEARAVTGYTF. The CDR3 coding sequence is TGTGCCAGCAGCCAAGACGGACAGGAAGCTAGGGCTGTCACGGGCTACACCTTC.

The CDR3 spells CASSLVPSGVTGELFF. CDR3 nucleotides: TGCGCCAGCAGCTTGGTACCTAGCGGGGTCACCGGGGAGCTGTTTTTT. V gene TRBV5-1 combines with J gene TRBJ2-2; 9 bases are shared with TRBD2. The CDR3 is made up of 16 amino acids. Trimming cost V 0 bases and J 4 bases; bases outside gene matches: 4. Germline-derived CDR1 and CDR2 are SGHRS and YFSETQ.

The rearrangement uses TRBV6-6 and TRBJ2-5; D may be TRBD2 (5 bases). The CDR3 contains 15 residues. V gave up 5 bases and J gave up 2 bases, with 15 bases separating them. From germline, CDR1 is MNHNY and CDR2 SVGAGI (reference sequence). CDR3 bases: TGTGCCAGCAGTCCCAGAGGAGCGGTTCAAGAGACCCAGTACTTC. Protein: CASSPRGAVQETQYF.